This entry lists 9 T cell receptor beta chains sequenced from one sample in a study of blood T cell repertoires in COVID-19. Repertoires were generated with immunoSEQ multiplex PCR, while TCRdb's copy carries only in-frame clones and drops some. This sample yields around 140,000 clones, of which around 86% are seen a single time; about 11% belongs to the top ten. The source material was PBMCs or T cells enriched from blood (not recorded which). These receptors were collected from a man aged 60 to 69 who had recovered from COVID-19.

Here the CDR3 reads CASSEWGRLRDNEQFF. In nucleotides, the CDR3 is TGCGCCAGCAGTGAGTGGGGCAGGCTTCGGGACAATGAGCAGTTCTTC. This chain uses TRBV10-1 with TRBJ2-1; D perhaps matches TRBD1 (5 bases). The CDR3 covers 16 residues. V lost 1 base, J lost 5 bases, and 15 bases lay in between. Germline V gene lookup returns CDR1 WNHNN and CDR2 SYGVQD (reference sequence).

This chain's CDR3 is CASSMFAPGLAGGKFF. The CDR3 bases are TGTGCCAGTAGTATGTTTGCTCCGGGACTAGCGGGAGGGAAGTTCTTC. The chain employs TRBV19 and TRBJ2-1; 16 bases line up with TRBD2. This CDR3 has 16 residues. Germline loops: CDR1 LNHDA, CDR2 SQIVND (reference sequence). J was trimmed by 14 bases and V by 3 bases; bases with no gene match: 10.

The chain employs TRBV6-5 and TRBJ1-4; no definite D call. This CDR3 contains 12 residues. Looked up from germline, CDR1 is MNHEY and CDR2 is SVGAGI. Deletions cut 5 bases from V and 7 bases from J, with 8 bases between. CDR3 DNA: TGTGCCAGCAGTACAACCGTTGAAAAACTGTTTTTT. Amino acid sequence: CASSTTVEKLFF.

CDR3 nucleotide sequence: TGTGCCAGCTCACGAAGACAGGGGGCCTCCGGGGAGCTGTTTTTT. Translation: CASSRRQGASGELFF. V and J are TRBV18 and TRBJ2-2; 10 nucleotides match TRBD1. This CDR3 comprises 15 residues. The V segment lost 4 bases and the J segment 6 bases; nucleotides outside the gene matches: 5. Germline loops: CDR1 KGHSH, CDR2 LQKENI.

The V call is TRBV27, the J call TRBJ2-7; 11 nucleotides line up with TRBD2. The CDR3 length is 17 residues. CDR1 and CDR2 from the germline V gene are MNHEY and SMNVEV (reference sequence). Trimming took 3 bases from V and 3 from J; bases not matched to a gene: 10. CDR3 sequence reads: CASSFSSGGAYRYEQYF. CDR3 in DNA: TGTGCCAGCAGTTTCAGTAGCGGGGGGGCTTACCGCTACGAGCAGTACTTC.

The chain links TRBV19 to TRBJ2-1; 10 nucleotides align to TRBD2. Germline V gene data show CDR1 as LNHDA and CDR2 as SQIVND (reference sequence). J lost 7 bases, V lost 3 bases, and 9 bases had no gene match. This CDR3 spans 16 amino acids. CDR3 bases: TGTGCCAGTAGTATGTGGCTAGCGGGGGATCCGAATGAGCAGTTCTTC. Translating gives CASSMWLAGDPNEQFF.

CDR3 nucleotide sequence: TGTGCCAGCAGTTTATTCGGGGGGAATGGCTACACCTTC. It specifies CASSLFGGNGYTF. The J gene is TRBJ1-2, the V gene TRBV28; the D gene is possibly TRBD1 (5 bases). Germline V CDR1 and CDR2: MDHEN, SYDVKM. Trimming pared 1 base from V and 6 bases from J, leaving 9 bases between. The CDR3 has 13 amino acids.

The chain combines TRBV5-4 with TRBJ2-3, with a weak D call TRBD1 (6 bases). Trimming removed 0 bases from V and 6 bases from J, with 8 bases in between. Looked up from germline, CDR1 is SGHNT and CDR2 is YYREEE (reference sequence). The CDR3 has 13 residues. CDR3 DNA sequence: TGTGCCAGCAGCTTGGAGGGGGTGGATACGCAGTATTTT. Its protein product is CASSLEGVDTQYF.

V usage is TRBV7-8 and J usage is TRBJ1-5; no clear D. Trimming shortened V by 5 bases and J by 0 bases, and 11 bases separated the two germline ends. The CDR3 runs to 15 residues. Germline V lookup: CDR1 SGHVS, CDR2 FQNEAQ. The CDR3 DNA sequence: TGTGCCAGCAGCCTATCGGGGTATAGCAATCAGCCCCAGCATTTT. This gives the protein CASSLSGYSNQPQHF.